The 23 T cell receptor beta chains listed next were all sequenced from one sample in a study of T cell responses to AZD1222 COVID-19 vaccine. Data came from immunoSEQ multiplex PCR; TCRdb stores just in-frame clones and leaves some out. This table has 130,000 to 150,000 clones, roughly nine tenths appearing once. Specimen: peripheral blood, collected on day 0 of AZD1222 vaccination. All receptors derive from an adult in good health.

The chain uses TRBV18 and TRBJ2-1; D is unresolved. The CDR3 is 12 amino acids. In germline, CDR1 is KGHSH, CDR2 LQKENI. The germline V and J ends were trimmed by 3 bases and 10 bases, with 10 bases remaining between them. The CDR3 DNA reads as TGTGCCAGCTCACCCCGCGAACCGGAGCAGTTCTTC. Encoded protein: CASSPREPEQFF.

The rearrangement links TRBV5-4 to TRBJ2-5, with 8 bases lining up with TRBD2. The V and J ends lost 4 bases and 5 bases, in that order; junction bases with no gene match: 4. This CDR3 is 13 amino acids long. The V gene's germline CDR1 is SGHNT and CDR2 YYREEE (reference sequence). DNA for the CDR3: TGTGCCAGCAGCCTTGGCGGGGGGGAGACCCAGTACTTC. As protein: CASSLGGGETQYF.

For this clone: It is unclear where the CDR3 begins or ends on the DNA, so no DNA is shown, and the CDR3 is as TCRdb lists it. The gene calls are TRBV6-2 or TRBV6-3 and TRBJ2-5; the table names TRBD2, a call not compared with the DNA. Germline V gives CDR1 MNHEY, CDR2 SVGEGT. The length of the CDR3 is 14 amino acids, counting both ends. Here the CDR3 reads CASSYILEEETQYF.

V usage is TRBV11-2 and J usage is TRBJ2-7; 10 bases match TRBD1. Germline CDR1 is SGHAT and CDR2 is FQNNGV. With 5 bases clipped from V and 2 bases from J, the junction kept 6 bases outside the gene matches. CDR3 length: 15 residues. CDR3 bases: TGTGCCAGCAGCCCCGGGACAGGGGTTACCTACGAGCAGTACTTC. It specifies CASSPGTGVTYEQYF.

V gene TRBV15 combines with J gene TRBJ1-2, with D perhaps matching TRBD1 (6 bases). Germline V CDR1 and CDR2: LNHNV, YYDKDF (reference sequence). V lost 0 bases and J lost 5, with 13 bases in between. The CDR3 length is 15 residues. CDR3 nucleotide sequence: TGTGCCACCAGCAGAGATCCGGGGGCGGCATATGGCTACACCTTC. This codes for CATSRDPGAAYGYTF. The full variable domain, with the rest looked up from reference TRBV15 and TRBJ1-2, is DAMVIQNPRYQVTQFGKPVTLSCSQTLNHNVMYWYQQKSSQAPKLLFHYYDKDFNNEADTPDNFQSRRPNTSFCFLDIRSPGLGDTAMYLCATSRDPGAAYGYTFGSGTRLTVV.

V is TRBV27 and J is TRBJ1-6; D gene uncertain. CDR3 length: 16 amino acids. Between the trimmed V and J ends, which lost 4 bases and 9 bases, there was a span of 19 bases. Germline CDR1 MNHEY, CDR2 SMNVEV (reference sequence). The DNA for the CDR3 is TGTGCCAGCAGTTCCCCCTTACAGTCGATGAGTTCACCCCTCCACTTT. It encodes CASSSPLQSMSSPLHF.

This chain links TRBV6-5 with TRBJ1-1, with D possibly being TRBD1 (5 bases). The CDR3 covers 16 residues. Germline values: CDR1 MNHEY, CDR2 SVGAGI. The V gene lost 4 bases and the J gene lost 3 bases, with 18 bases spanning the gap. CDR3 protein: CASSWTLGVIDTEAFF. The CDR3 region has the DNA TGTGCCAGCAGTTGGACACTTGGGGTCATAGACACTGAAGCTTTCTTT.

This sequence joins TRBV9 and TRBJ2-3; 7 bases line up with TRBD1. The ends lost 8 bases at V and 4 bases at J; junction bases unmatched: 13. The CDR3 sequence is 15 residues long. Germline V gene lookup returns CDR1 SGDLS and CDR2 YYNGEE. The CDR3 protein is CASQQGTLGADTQYF. CDR3 coding DNA: TGTGCCAGTCAACAGGGGACACTGGGCGCAGATACGCAGTATTTT.

V is TRBV11-3 and J is TRBJ2-1; D remains unclear. Trimming shortened V by 5 bases and J by 6 bases, and 8 bases separated the two germline ends. The CDR3 sequence is 12 residues long. CDR1 and CDR2 from the germline V gene are SGHNT and YENEEA. Here the CDR3 reads CASSGLGNEQFF. The DNA of the CDR3 is TGTGCCAGCAGCGGCCTGGGCAATGAGCAGTTCTTC.

The gene calls are TRBV7-9 and TRBJ1-1; no clear D. V dropped 2 bases and J dropped 11 bases, with 12 bases sitting between them. This CDR3 is built from 12 residues. Germline lookup yields CDR1 SEHNR and CDR2 FQNEAQ (reference sequence). CDR3 protein: CASSLNTAVAFF. The CDR3 nucleotides are TGTGCCAGCAGCTTAAATACGGCGGTGGCTTTCTTT.

The rearrangement uses TRBV28 and TRBJ1-1; D remains ambiguous. V lost 8 bases and J lost 2, with 9 bases in between. Germline loops: CDR1 MDHEN, CDR2 SYDVKM. This CDR3 contains 12 residues. CDR3 sequence reads: CASRFQNTEAFF. CDR3 DNA: TGTGCCAGCCGATTTCAAAACACTGAAGCTTTCTTT.

The chain's CDR3 is CASSLGGQAHYEQYF. The CDR3, as DNA: TGCGCCAGCAGCTTGGGCGGACAGGCACACTACGAGCAGTACTTC. The genes are TRBV5-1 and TRBJ2-7; 7 positions agree with TRBD1. Germline loops: CDR1 SGHRS, CDR2 YFSETQ. V gave up 0 bases and J gave up 3 bases; unmatched junction bases: 6. The CDR3 is 15 residues long.

This clone appeared a single time. J is TRBJ2-1 and V is TRBV14; the match to TRBD2 covers 15 bases. With 2 bases clipped from V and 12 bases from J, the junction kept 11 bases outside the gene matches. The CDR3 covers 17 residues. Per the germline V gene, CDR1 is SGHDN and CDR2 is FVKESK. CDR3 DNA: TGTGCCAGCAGCCAACCGGGACTAGCGGGGGGATACAGTAGGCAGTTCTTC. Its protein is CASSQPGLAGGYSRQFF.

The V gene is TRBV4-1, the J gene TRBJ1-1, with D unclear. The V and J ends lost 0 bases and 3 bases respectively, with 11 bases between them. This CDR3 has 15 residues. Germline V gives CDR1 MGHRA, CDR2 YSYEKL. Written as DNA, the CDR3 is TGCGCCAGCAGCCAAGATCGTGGCAGCTACACTGAAGCTTTCTTT. It specifies CASSQDRGSYTEAFF.

CDR3 DNA: TGCGCCAGCAGCCGCGGACTAGCGGGGGGGTTATCAGATACGCAGTATTTT. This sequence encodes CASSRGLAGGLSDTQYF. The rearrangement uses TRBV5-1 and TRBJ2-3; 15 nucleotides match TRBD2. Per the germline V gene, CDR1 is SGHRS and CDR2 is YFSETQ. V dropped 4 bases and J dropped 4; count of bases not matched to a gene: 7. This CDR3 is built from 17 residues.

The gene calls are TRBV6-5 and TRBJ2-2; D is perhaps TRBD1 (5 bases). Looked up from germline, CDR1 is MNHEY and CDR2 is SVGAGI. The ends were cut back, 8 bases at V and 7 bases at J, with 14 bases in the middle. The CDR3 loop spans 13 amino acids. CDR3 sequence (DNA): TGTGCCAGCCTACGCGGCCAGGGCGGGGAGCTGTTTTTT. It is translated as CASLRGQGGELFF.

This chain uses TRBV11-2 with TRBJ1-2; D not resolved. Per the germline V gene, CDR1 is SGHAT and CDR2 is FQNNGV. The CDR3 runs to 14 residues. V dropped 1 base and J dropped 1 base, with 7 bases sitting between them. The DNA for the CDR3 is TGTGCCAGCAGCTTAGGCAGAAATAACTATGGCTACACCTTC. This translates into CASSLGRNNYGYTF.

V usage is TRBV28 and J usage is TRBJ1-3; no clear D. The germline V and J ends were trimmed by 2 bases and 2 bases, with 10 bases remaining between them. The CDR3 is 15 residues long. Looked up from germline, CDR1 is MDHEN and CDR2 is SYDVKM. The CDR3 coding sequence is TGTGCCAGCAGTTTAAAGGGAACTGCTGGAAACACCATATATTTT. Its translation is CASSLKGTAGNTIYF.

The chain employs TRBV7-9 and TRBJ2-7; D is perhaps TRBD2 (5 bases). Between the trimmed V and J ends, which lost 5 bases and 0 bases, there was a span of 14 bases. CDR1 SEHNR and CDR2 FQNEAQ come from the germline V gene (reference sequence). CDR3 length: 15 residues. DNA for the CDR3: TGTGCCAGCAGCCTATCTAGGGAGAGCTCCTACGAGCAGTACTTC. It specifies CASSLSRESSYEQYF.

V is TRBV11-2 and J is TRBJ1-1; D is uncertain. Trimming cost V 5 bases and J 1 base, with 20 bases left between them. This CDR3 region has 17 residues. The germline gives CDR1 SGHAT, CDR2 FQNNGV. CDR3 in amino acids: CASSPPLGRAENTEAFF. The CDR3 DNA is TGTGCCAGCAGCCCCCCCCTAGGCCGGGCCGAGAACACTGAAGCTTTCTTT.

This clone showed up just once. This chain joins TRBV6-2 or TRBV6-3 and TRBJ1-2; weak D call: TRBD1 (5 bases). V was pared by 2 bases and J by 8 bases, with 18 bases between. Looked up from germline, CDR1 is MNHEY and CDR2 is SVGEGT. The CDR3 length is 15 residues. CDR3: CASSYPGTATWGYTF. DNA of the CDR3: TGTGCCAGCAGTTACCCCGGGACGGCGACCTGGGGCTACACCTTC.

The chain joins TRBV6-1 to TRBJ2-6; D remains unclear. Trimming stripped 2 bases from V and 0 bases from J, with 8 bases between. Germline CDR1 and CDR2: MNHNS and SASEGT. There are 16 residues in the CDR3. The CDR3 is CASSELWISGANVLTF. In DNA form, the CDR3 reads TGTGCCAGCAGTGAACTCTGGATCTCTGGGGCCAACGTCCTGACTTTC.

The CDR3 nucleotides are TGTGCCATCAGCCCCGGGGCGCCCGGTTACGAGCAGTACTTC. The encoded protein is CAISPGAPGYEQYF. This chain joins TRBV10-3 and TRBJ2-7; either TRBD1 or TRBD2 may supply D (5 bases each). Per germline, CDR1 ENHRY and CDR2 SYGVKD. The CDR3 loop spans 14 amino acids. Trimming removed 6 bases from V and 4 bases from J, with 16 bases in between.